This TCR beta chain was obtained from a study of CD8+ T cells in alopecia areata. Overall study findings and caveats: Normal skin contains resident alphabeta T cells, and these are also sequenced in scalp samples. Mice gave a clearer picture of TCR sharing than patients did, possibly for HLA-related reasons.

The CDR3 runs to 15 residues. Between the trimmed V and J ends, which lost 2 bases and 0 bases, there was a span of 10 bases. From germline, CDR1 is SGHVS and CDR2 FQNEAQ. cDNA serving as the sequencing template came from extracted, reverse transcribed RNA. Method: immunoSEQ multiplex PCR; TCRdb's copy keeps in-frame clones and lacks some. The table lists fewer than 80,000 clones, 50% to 75% of them singletons. As regards this clone: Its antigen is not known.

Alopecia areata patients provided lesional scalp punch biopsies and peripheral blood. The clonotype was recovered from a human donor with alopecia areata. V is TRBV7-8 and J is TRBJ1-1; D perhaps matches TRBD1 (6 bases). Sequences were derived from CD8+ T cells sorted from blood, sampled at week 0. CDR3 bases: TGTGCCAGCAGCTTACAAGGGGGTATGAACACTGAAGCTTTCTTT. Translating it yields CASSLQGGMNTEAFF.